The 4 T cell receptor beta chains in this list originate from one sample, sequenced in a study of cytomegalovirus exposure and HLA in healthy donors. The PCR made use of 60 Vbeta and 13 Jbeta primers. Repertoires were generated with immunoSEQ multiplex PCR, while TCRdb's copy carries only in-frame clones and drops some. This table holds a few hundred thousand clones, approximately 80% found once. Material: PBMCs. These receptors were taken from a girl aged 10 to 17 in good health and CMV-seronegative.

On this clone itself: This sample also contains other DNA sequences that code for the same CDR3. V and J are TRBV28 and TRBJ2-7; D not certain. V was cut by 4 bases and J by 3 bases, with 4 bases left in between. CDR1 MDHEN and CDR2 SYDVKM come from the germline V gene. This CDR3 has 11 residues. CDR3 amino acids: CASSSSYEQYF. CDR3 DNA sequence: TGTGCCAGCAGTTCTAGCTACGAGCAGTACTTC.

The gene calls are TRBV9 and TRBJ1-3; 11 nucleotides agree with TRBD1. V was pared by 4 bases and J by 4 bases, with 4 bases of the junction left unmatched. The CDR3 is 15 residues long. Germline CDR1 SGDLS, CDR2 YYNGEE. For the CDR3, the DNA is TGTGCCAGCAGCTCGGGACAGGGGGACGGAAACACCATATATTTT. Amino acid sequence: CASSSGQGDGNTIYF. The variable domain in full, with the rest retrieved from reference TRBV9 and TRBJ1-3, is DSGVTQTPKHLITATGQRVTLRCSPRSGDLSVYWYQQSLDQGLQFLIQYYNGEERAKGNILERFSAQQFPDLHSELNLSSLELGDSALYFCASSSGQGDGNTIYFGEGSWLTVV.

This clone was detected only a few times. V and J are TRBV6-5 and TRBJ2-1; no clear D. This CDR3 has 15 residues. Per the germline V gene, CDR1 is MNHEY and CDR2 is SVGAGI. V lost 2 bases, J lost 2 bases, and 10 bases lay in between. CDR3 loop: CASSYRQVAYNEQFF. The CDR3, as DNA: TGTGCCAGCAGTTACAGGCAGGTTGCCTACAATGAGCAGTTCTTC.

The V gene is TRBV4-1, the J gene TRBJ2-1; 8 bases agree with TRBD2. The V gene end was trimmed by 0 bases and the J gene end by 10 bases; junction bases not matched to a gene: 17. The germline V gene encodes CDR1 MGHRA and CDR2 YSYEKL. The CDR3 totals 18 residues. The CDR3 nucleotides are TGCGCCAGCAGCCAAGAGGCGTCTAGCGGGCGACCCACCCTCGAGCAGTTCTTC. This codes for CASSQEASSGRPTLEQFF.